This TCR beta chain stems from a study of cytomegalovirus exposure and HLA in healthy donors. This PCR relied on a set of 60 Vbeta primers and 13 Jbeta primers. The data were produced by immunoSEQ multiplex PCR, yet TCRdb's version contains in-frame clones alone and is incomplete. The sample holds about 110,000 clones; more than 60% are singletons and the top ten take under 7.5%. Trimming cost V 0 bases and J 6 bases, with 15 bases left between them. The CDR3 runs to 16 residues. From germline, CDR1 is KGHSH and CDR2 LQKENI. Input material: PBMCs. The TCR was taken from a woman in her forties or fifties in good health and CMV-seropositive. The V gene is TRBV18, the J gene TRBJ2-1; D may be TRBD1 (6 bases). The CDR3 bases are TGTGCCAGCTCACCACCAGACAGGCGGCGGTCCAATGAGCAGTTCTTC. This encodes CASSPPDRRRSNEQFF.